The 25 T cell receptor beta chains below all came from one sample that was sequenced in a study of early T cells in non-severe SARS-CoV-2 infection. TCRdb ran MiXCR on the 5' RACE reads and lists one entry per CDR3 protein. The sample yields 69,000 or so distinct CDR3 sequences, about 9.4% seen once. The specimen sequenced was whole blood. The receptors derive from an adult who was a healthcare worker with PCR-confirmed SARS-CoV-2 infection or an uninfected control (not recorded which).

This clonotype was found many times. V gene TRBV7-3 combines with J gene TRBJ2-7; the D gene is possibly TRBD1 (6 bases). CDR1 is SGHTA, CDR2 FQGTGA, per germline. V shed 5 bases and J shed 3 bases, with 17 bases lying between them. The CDR3 sequence is 15 residues long. The CDR3 DNA reads TGTGCCAGCAGCCCGCAGGGGACGAGCATCTACGAGCAGTACTTC. Translating it yields CASSPQGTSIYEQYF. Full variable domain (rest looked up from reference TRBV7-3 and TRBJ2-7): GAGVSQTPSNKVTEKGKYVELRCDPISGHTALYWYRQSLGQGPEFLIYFQGTGAADDSGLPNDRFFAVRPEGSVSTLKIQRTERGDSAVYLCASSPQGTSIYEQYFGPGTRLTVT.

The J gene is TRBJ2-7, the V gene TRBV24-1; D remains ambiguous. V shed 5 bases and J shed 0 bases, with 7 bases lying between them. The germline CDR1 and CDR2 sequences are KGHDR and SFDVKD. The CDR3 totals 13 residues. The CDR3 reads CATSGASSYEQYF. The CDR3 region has the DNA TGTGCCACCAGTGGAGCTAGCTCCTACGAGCAGTACTTC.

This clonotype was observed at least ten times. The chain recombines TRBV6-5 with TRBJ1-4; possible D gene TRBD1, 5 bases. Germline-derived CDR1 and CDR2 are MNHEY and SVGAGI. V dropped 6 bases and J dropped 7 bases, with 18 bases sitting between them. The CDR3 contains 15 residues. CDR3 coding DNA: TGTGCCAGCAGCGTTACTGGCGGGGCAGGTGAAAAACTGTTTTTT. As protein: CASSVTGGAGEKLFF.

In its sample, this clonotype was seen a few times. The rearrangement links TRBV2 to TRBJ1-1; TRBD1 matches at 8 bases. Germline V gene data show CDR1 as SNHLY and CDR2 as FYNNEI. This CDR3 is built from 14 residues. Trimming cost V 6 bases and J 5 bases; bases outside gene matches: 8. In DNA, the CDR3 is TGTGCCAGCAGGCCGGGACAGGTTGTAACTGAAGCTTTCTTT. Its translation is CASRPGQVVTEAFF.

This rearrangement joins TRBV3-1 to TRBJ2-1, with a weak D call TRBD1 (6 bases). V lost 6 bases and J 0 bases, leaving 12 bases between the germline ends. The CDR3 totals 15 residues. CDR1 and CDR2 (germline): LGHDT, YNNKEL (reference sequence). CDR3 bases: TGTGCCAGCAGGGGCGACAGGAGCTCCTACAATGAGCAGTTCTTC. It translates to CASRGDRSSYNEQFF.

This clonotype was seen a handful of times. The V and J genes are TRBV7-9 and TRBJ1-4, with TRBD1 matching 9 bases. CDR1 is SEHNR, CDR2 FQNEAQ, per germline (reference sequence). This CDR3 spans 17 amino acids. Trimming at V came to 4 bases and at J to 5 bases, leaving 11 bases not matched to a gene. CDR3 sequence: CASSSTGTGRENEKLFF. For the CDR3, the DNA is TGTGCCAGCAGCTCTACCGGGACAGGGAGGGAGAATGAAAAACTGTTTTTT.

There are many counts of this clonotype. This chain links TRBV2 with TRBJ1-6, with D possibly matching TRBD1 (6 bases). V lost 5 bases to trimming and J lost 7 bases, with 12 bases between them. Germline loops: CDR1 SNHLY, CDR2 FYNNEI. The CDR3 length is 14 residues. CDR3 nucleotide sequence: TGTGCCAGCAGTCAAACAGGGTGGAATTCACCCCTCCACTTT. This translates into CASSQTGWNSPLHF.

This chain joins TRBV29-1 and TRBJ1-4, with TRBD1 as a possible D gene (6 bases). The V end lost 4 bases, the J end lost 8 bases, and 20 bases lay between the germline ends. The CDR3 runs to 15 residues. From germline, CDR1 is SQVTM and CDR2 ANQGSEA. This chain's CDR3 is CSVAGSGRGWEKLFF. In nucleotides, the CDR3 is TGCAGCGTTGCGGGTTCGGGCAGGGGCTGGGAAAAACTGTTTTTT.

Ten or more counts support this clonotype. The chain recombines TRBV20-1 with TRBJ2-7; D is unresolved. V was clipped by 2 bases and J by 0 bases, with 8 bases between them. The germline CDR1 and CDR2 sequences are DFQATT and SNEGSKA (reference sequence). CDR3 size: 13 residues. The CDR3: CSARRPSSYEQYF. CDR3 bases: TGCAGTGCTAGACGACCTAGCTCCTACGAGCAGTACTTC.

This clonotype was observed at least ten times. V and J are TRBV7-9 and TRBJ2-3, with 11 bases lining up with TRBD2. J lost 3 bases, V lost 1 base, and 6 bases had no gene match. Germline CDR1 SEHNR, CDR2 FQNEAQ (reference sequence). There are 17 residues in the CDR3. The CDR3 bases are TGTGCCAGCAGCTTAGATCCGGCTAGCGGGGGGACAGATACGCAGTATTTT. The encoded protein is CASSLDPASGGTDTQYF.

This clonotype was counted only a few times. J is TRBJ2-7 and V is TRBV27; D may be TRBD2 (6 bases). CDR3 size: 14 residues. Germline values: CDR1 MNHEY, CDR2 SMNVEV (reference sequence). Trimming removed 3 bases from V and 3 bases from J, with 12 bases in between. The CDR3 nucleotides read TGTGCCAGCAGTTTGTCCCGGGGACTCTACGAGCAGTACTTC. Translating it yields CASSLSRGLYEQYF.

This clonotype was seen more than once but under ten times. J is TRBJ2-3 and V is TRBV7-8; D may correspond to TRBD1 or TRBD2 (5 bases each). The CDR3 has 15 residues. Germline CDR1 reads SGHVS; CDR2 reads FQNEAQ. The V and J ends lost 5 bases and 6 bases respectively, with 18 bases between them. CDR3 DNA: TGTGCCAGCAGCACTTCGACTACGTGGGGCGATACGCAGTATTTT. This encodes CASSTSTTWGDTQYF.

This clonotype was detected a few times. The chain joins TRBV21-1 to TRBJ2-1. TRBV21-1 is classified as a pseudogene. This CDR3 is built from 13 residues. The CDR3 DNA is TGTGCCAGCAGCGGCAAGTACTACAATGAGCAGTTCTTC. Translated: CASSGKYYNEQFF.

This clonotype was seen ten or more times. The V call is TRBV7-6, the J call TRBJ2-1; D is unresolved. This CDR3 has 12 residues. With 5 bases removed from V and 5 bases from J, the gap between germline ends came to 7 bases. Germline CDR1 is SGHVS and CDR2 is FNYEAQ. This chain's CDR3 is CASSPENNEQFF. The CDR3 DNA follows: TGTGCCAGCAGCCCCGAGAACAATGAGCAGTTCTTC.

There are many counts of this clonotype. The chain joins TRBV7-9 to TRBJ2-3, with D perhaps assigned TRBD1 or TRBD2 (5 bases each). CDR1 is SEHNR, CDR2 FQNEAQ, per germline (reference sequence). Between the trimmed V and J ends, which lost 1 base and 3 bases, there was a span of 8 bases. The CDR3 has 14 amino acids. CDR3 region: CASSLGGETDTQYF. For the CDR3, the DNA is TGTGCCAGCAGCTTAGGAGGGGAGACAGATACGCAGTATTTT. Variable domain in full (rest from reference TRBV7-9 and TRBJ2-3): DTGVSQNPRHKITKRGQNVTFRCDPISEHNRLYWYRQTLGQGPEFLTYFQNEAQLEKSRLLSDRFSAERPKGSFSTLEIQRTEQGDSAMYLCASSLGGETDTQYFGPGTRLTVL.

The table lists this clonotype with many counts. The CDR3 DNA reads as TGTGCCACTTGCCGGGACAGGGGAGCCAAAAACATTCAGTACTTC. Translating gives CATCRDRGAKNIQYF. The chain links TRBV2 to TRBJ2-4, with 10 nucleotides matching TRBD1. Germline V gene lookup returns CDR1 SNHLY and CDR2 FYNNEI. This CDR3 spans 15 amino acids. J was trimmed by 0 bases and V by 10 bases; bases with no gene match: 6.

The J gene is TRBJ1-2, the V gene TRBV7-2; D not certain. The CDR3 has 16 amino acids. The germline V and J ends were trimmed by 5 bases and 2 bases, with 18 bases remaining between them. Germline CDR1 and CDR2: SGHTA and FQGNSA. CDR3 in amino acids: CASSPRTAKINYGYTF. CDR3 coding DNA: TGTGCCAGCAGCCCCCGAACAGCGAAAATCAACTATGGCTACACCTTC.

This clonotype appeared a few times. The chain has TRBV9 and TRBJ1-1; perhaps TRBD1 as D (6 bases). CDR1 and CDR2 (germline): SGDLS, YYNGEE. The CDR3 has 15 amino acids. Trimming cost V 0 bases and J 0 bases, with 9 bases left between them. CDR3 sequence: CASSVVDRMNTEAFF. CDR3 nucleotide sequence: TGTGCCAGCAGCGTAGTGGACAGAATGAACACTGAAGCTTTCTTT.

This clonotype showed up many times. J is TRBJ2-3 and V is TRBV21-1; TRBD2 is the table's D call and was not checked against the DNA. TRBV21-1 counts as a pseudogene. This CDR3 contains 18 residues. The CDR3 region is CASSPNGGASGTADTQYF. Here the CDR3 DNA reads TGTGCCAGCAGCCCGAACGGGGGGGCTAGCGGGACGGCAGATACGCAGTATTTT.

This clonotype occurred a few times. The chain links TRBV5-5 to TRBJ1-2; 8 bases map to TRBD1. There are 14 residues in the CDR3. Germline loops: CDR1 SGHKS, CDR2 YYEKEE (reference sequence). The ends lost 1 base at V and 3 bases at J; junction bases unmatched: 2. In DNA, the CDR3 is TGTGCCAGCAGCTTGCAGGGGGCAGACTATGGCTACACCTTC. Protein sequence: CASSLQGADYGYTF.

This clonotype was detected a few times. The V gene is TRBV7-8, the J gene TRBJ2-2, with 7 positions matching TRBD1. The V segment lost 5 bases and the J segment 4 bases; nucleotides outside the gene matches: 4. CDR3 size: 14 residues. Germline loops: CDR1 SGHVS, CDR2 FQNEAQ. CDR3 sequence: CASSPTGATGELFF. For the CDR3, the DNA is TGTGCCAGCAGCCCCACAGGGGCCACCGGGGAGCTGTTTTTT.

This clonotype was seen many times. CDR3 in amino acids: CSASRGATNEKLFF. The DNA of the CDR3 is TGCAGTGCTAGCAGGGGTGCAACTAATGAAAAACTGTTTTTT. The chain links TRBV20-1 to TRBJ1-4; tentatively, D is TRBD1 (6 bases). V lost 3 bases, J lost 0 bases, and 8 bases lay in between. CDR1 and CDR2 from the germline V gene are DFQATT and SNEGSKA (reference sequence). This CDR3 contains 14 residues.

This clonotype has more than one count but fewer than ten. J is TRBJ2-3 and V is TRBV24-1; 9 positions match TRBD1. CDR1 is KGHDR, CDR2 SFDVKD, per germline. Unmatched junction bases numbered 6, after V lost 7 bases and J lost 5 bases. This CDR3 comprises 14 residues. CDR3 region: CATRATGGVDTQYF. CDR3 coding DNA: TGTGCCACCAGGGCTACAGGGGGCGTAGATACGCAGTATTTT.

This clonotype was seen many times. The rearrangement uses TRBV7-3 and TRBJ2-3, with D perhaps TRBD1 or TRBD2 (5 bases each). V lost 5 bases to trimming and J lost 6 bases, with 12 bases between them. The CDR3 runs to 13 residues. Germline V CDR1 and CDR2: SGHTA, FQGTGA. The CDR3 is CASSLPGQDTQYF. The CDR3 region has the DNA TGTGCCAGCAGCCTCCCGGGGCAGGATACGCAGTATTTT.

This clonotype was counted between two and nine times. The chain uses TRBV20-1 and TRBJ2-7; 13 positions match TRBD2. The CDR3 runs 16 residues. V was clipped by 1 base and J by 6 bases; unmatched bases: 9. Germline V CDR1 and CDR2: DFQATT, SNEGSKA (reference sequence). DNA of the CDR3: TGCAGTGCTAGAGGCGCACTAGCGGGAGGGCCCGTCGAGCAGTACTTC. The encoded protein is CSARGALAGGPVEQYF.